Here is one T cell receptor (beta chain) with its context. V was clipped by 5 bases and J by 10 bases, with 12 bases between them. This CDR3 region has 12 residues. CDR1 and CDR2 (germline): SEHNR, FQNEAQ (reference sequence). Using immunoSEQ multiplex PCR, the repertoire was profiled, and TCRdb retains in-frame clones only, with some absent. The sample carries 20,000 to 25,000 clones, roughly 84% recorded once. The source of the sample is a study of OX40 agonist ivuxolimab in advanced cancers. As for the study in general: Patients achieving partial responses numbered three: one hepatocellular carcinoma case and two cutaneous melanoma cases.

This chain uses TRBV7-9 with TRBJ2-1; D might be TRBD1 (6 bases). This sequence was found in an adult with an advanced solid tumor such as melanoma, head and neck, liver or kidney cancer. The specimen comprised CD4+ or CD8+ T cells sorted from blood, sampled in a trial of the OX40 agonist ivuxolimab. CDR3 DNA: TGTGCCAGCAGCCAGACAGGTTACGAGCAGTTCTTC. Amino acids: CASSQTGYEQFF. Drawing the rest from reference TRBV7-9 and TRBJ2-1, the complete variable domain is DTGVSQNPRHKITKRGQNVTFRCDPISEHNRLYWYRQTLGQGPEFLTYFQNEAQLEKSRLLSDRFSAERPKGSFSTLEIQRTEQGDSAMYLCASSQTGYEQFFGPGTRLTVL.